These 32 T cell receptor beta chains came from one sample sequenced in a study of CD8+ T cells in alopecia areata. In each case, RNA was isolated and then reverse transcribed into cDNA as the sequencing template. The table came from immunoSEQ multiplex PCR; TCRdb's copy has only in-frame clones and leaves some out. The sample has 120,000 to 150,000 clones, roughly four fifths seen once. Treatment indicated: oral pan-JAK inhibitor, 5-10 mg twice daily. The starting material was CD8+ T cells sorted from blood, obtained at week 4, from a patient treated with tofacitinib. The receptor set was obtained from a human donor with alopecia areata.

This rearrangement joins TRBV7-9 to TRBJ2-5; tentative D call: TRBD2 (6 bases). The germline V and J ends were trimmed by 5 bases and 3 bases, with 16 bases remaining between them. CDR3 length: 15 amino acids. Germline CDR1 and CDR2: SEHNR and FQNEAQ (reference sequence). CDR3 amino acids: CASSLRGAAEETQYF. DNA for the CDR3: TGTGCCAGCAGCCTACGCGGGGCAGCGGAAGAGACCCAGTACTTC.

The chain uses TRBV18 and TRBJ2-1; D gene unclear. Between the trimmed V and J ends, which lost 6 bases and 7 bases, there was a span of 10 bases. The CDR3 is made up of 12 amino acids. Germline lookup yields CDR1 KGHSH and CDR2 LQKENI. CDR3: CASSGGRNEQFF. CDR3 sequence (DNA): TGTGCCAGCTCCGGCGGAAGGAATGAGCAGTTCTTC.

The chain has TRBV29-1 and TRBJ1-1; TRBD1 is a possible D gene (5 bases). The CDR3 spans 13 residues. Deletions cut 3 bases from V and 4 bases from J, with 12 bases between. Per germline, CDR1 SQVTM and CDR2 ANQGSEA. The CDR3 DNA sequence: TGCAGCGTTGAGTTGATTGGGGGCACTGAAGCTTTCTTT. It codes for CSVELIGGTEAFF. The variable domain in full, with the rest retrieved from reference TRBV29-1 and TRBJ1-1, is SAVISQKPSRDICQRGTSLTIQCQVDSQVTMMFWYRQQPGQSLTLIATANQGSEATYESGFVIDKFPISRPNLTFSTLTVSNMSPEDSSIYLCSVELIGGTEAFFGQGTRLTVV.

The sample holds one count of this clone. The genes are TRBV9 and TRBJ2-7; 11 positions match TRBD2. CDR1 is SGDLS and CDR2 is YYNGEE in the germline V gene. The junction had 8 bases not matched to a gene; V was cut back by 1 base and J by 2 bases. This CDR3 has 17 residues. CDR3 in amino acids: CASSVSGSGGAPYEQYF. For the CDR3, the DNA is TGTGCCAGCAGCGTATCGGGTAGCGGGGGGGCGCCCTACGAGCAGTACTTC.

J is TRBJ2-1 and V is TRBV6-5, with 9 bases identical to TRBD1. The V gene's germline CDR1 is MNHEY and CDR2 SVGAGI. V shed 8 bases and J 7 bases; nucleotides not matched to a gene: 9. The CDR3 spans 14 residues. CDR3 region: CASGTGPGLNEQFF. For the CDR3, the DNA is TGTGCCAGCGGGACAGGGCCGGGGTTAAATGAGCAGTTCTTC.

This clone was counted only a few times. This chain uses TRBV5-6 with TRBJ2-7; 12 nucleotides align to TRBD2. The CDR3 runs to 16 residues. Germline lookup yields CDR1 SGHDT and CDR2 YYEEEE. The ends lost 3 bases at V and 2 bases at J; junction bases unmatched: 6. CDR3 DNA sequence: TGTGCCAGCAGCTCACCTGGACTAGCGGGGACCTACGAGCAGTACTTC. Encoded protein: CASSSPGLAGTYEQYF. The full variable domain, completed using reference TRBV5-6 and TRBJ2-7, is DAGVTQSPTHLIKTRGQQVTLRCSPKSGHDTVSWYQQALGQGPQFIFQYYEEEERQRGNFPDRFSGHQFPNYSSELNVNALLLGDSALYLCASSSPGLAGTYEQYFGPGTRLTVT.

CDR3 residues: CASSLRTSAGELFF. The CDR3 DNA reads as TGTGCCAGCAGCTTAAGAACTAGCGCCGGGGAGCTGTTTTTT. The chain joins TRBV7-9 to TRBJ2-2; 7 bases are a match to TRBD2. The CDR3 has 14 residues. V lost 2 bases and J lost 6; bases outside the gene matches: 3. The germline V gene encodes CDR1 SEHNR and CDR2 FQNEAQ (reference sequence).

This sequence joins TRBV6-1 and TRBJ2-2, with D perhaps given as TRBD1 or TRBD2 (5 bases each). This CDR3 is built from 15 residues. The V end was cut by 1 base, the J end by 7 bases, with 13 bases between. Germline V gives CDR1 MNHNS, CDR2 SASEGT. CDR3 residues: CASSEEVGTHGELFF. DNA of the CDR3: TGTGCCAGCAGTGAAGAGGTGGGGACCCACGGGGAGCTGTTTTTT.

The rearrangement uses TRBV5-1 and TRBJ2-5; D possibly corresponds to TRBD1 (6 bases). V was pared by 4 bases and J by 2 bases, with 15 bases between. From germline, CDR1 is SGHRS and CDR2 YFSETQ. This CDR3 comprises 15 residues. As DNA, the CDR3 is TGCGCCAGCAGCCCGAGGACAGTTAATCAAGAGACCCAGTACTTC. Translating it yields CASSPRTVNQETQYF.

As DNA, the CDR3 is TGCAGCGTCCAGACTCCAGCAACCTACGAGCAGTACTTC. As protein: CSVQTPATYEQYF. This chain links TRBV29-1 with TRBJ2-7; D is unclear. V lost 6 bases to trimming and J lost 2 bases, with 14 bases between them. The CDR3 runs 13 residues. CDR1 and CDR2 from the germline V gene are SQVTM and ANQGSEA.

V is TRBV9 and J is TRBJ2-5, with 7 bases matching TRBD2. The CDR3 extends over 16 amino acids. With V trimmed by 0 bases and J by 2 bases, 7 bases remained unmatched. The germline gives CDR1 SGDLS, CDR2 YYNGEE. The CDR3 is CASSVGERGAQETQYF. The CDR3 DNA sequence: TGTGCCAGCAGCGTAGGGGAGCGGGGTGCTCAAGAGACCCAGTACTTC.

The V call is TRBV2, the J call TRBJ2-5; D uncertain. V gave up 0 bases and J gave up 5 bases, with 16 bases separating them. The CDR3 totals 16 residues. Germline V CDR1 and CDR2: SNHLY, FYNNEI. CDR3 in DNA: TGTGCCAGCAGTGAAGCGCTTAAGGGTGGGTTGGAGACCCAGTACTTC. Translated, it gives CASSEALKGGLETQYF.

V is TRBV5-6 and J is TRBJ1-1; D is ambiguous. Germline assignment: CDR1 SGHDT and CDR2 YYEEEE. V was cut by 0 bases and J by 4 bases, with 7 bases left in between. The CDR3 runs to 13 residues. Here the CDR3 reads CASSLGRFTEAFF. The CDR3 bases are TGTGCCAGCAGCTTGGGCAGATTCACTGAAGCTTTCTTT.

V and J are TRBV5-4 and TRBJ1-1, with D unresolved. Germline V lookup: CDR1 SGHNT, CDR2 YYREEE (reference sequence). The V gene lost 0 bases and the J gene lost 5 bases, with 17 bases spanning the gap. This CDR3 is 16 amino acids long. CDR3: CASSLGVLELGTEAFF. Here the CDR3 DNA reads TGTGCCAGCAGCTTGGGGGTCCTTGAACTAGGGACTGAAGCTTTCTTT.

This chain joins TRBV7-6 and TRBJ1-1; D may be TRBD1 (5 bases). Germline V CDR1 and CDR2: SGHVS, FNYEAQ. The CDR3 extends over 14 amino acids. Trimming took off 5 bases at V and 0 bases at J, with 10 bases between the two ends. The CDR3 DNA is TGTGCCAGCAGCCCGGGACTGATGAACACTGAAGCTTTCTTT. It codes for CASSPGLMNTEAFF.

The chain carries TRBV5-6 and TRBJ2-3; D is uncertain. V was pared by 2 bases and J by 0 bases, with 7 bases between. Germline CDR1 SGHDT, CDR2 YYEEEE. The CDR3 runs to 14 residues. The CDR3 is CASSLTDSTDTQYF. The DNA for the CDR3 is TGTGCCAGCAGCTTAACGGATAGCACAGATACGCAGTATTTT.

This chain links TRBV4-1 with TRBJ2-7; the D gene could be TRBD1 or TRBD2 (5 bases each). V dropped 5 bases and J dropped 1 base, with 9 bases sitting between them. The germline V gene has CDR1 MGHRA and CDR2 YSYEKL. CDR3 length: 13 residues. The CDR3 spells CASSSGPSYEQYF. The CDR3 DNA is TGCGCCAGCAGCTCGGGACCTTCCTACGAGCAGTACTTC.

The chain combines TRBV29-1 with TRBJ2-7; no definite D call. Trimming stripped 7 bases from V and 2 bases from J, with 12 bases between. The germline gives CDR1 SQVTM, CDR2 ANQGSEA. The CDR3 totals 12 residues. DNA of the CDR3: TGCAGCGCAGAGACCCATCCCTACGAGCAGTACTTC. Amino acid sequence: CSAETHPYEQYF.

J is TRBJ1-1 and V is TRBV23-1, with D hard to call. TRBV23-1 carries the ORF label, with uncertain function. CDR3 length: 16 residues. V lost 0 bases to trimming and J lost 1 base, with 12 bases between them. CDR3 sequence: CASSQSLLQTNTEAFF. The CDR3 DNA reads TGCGCCAGCAGTCAATCTCTATTACAGACGAACACTGAAGCTTTCTTT.

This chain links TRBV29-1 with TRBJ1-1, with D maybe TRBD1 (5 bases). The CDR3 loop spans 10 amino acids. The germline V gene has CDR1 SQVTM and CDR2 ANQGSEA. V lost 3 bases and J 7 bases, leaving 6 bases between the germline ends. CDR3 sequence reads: CSVEGLEAFF. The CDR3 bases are TGCAGCGTTGAGGGACTTGAAGCTTTCTTT.

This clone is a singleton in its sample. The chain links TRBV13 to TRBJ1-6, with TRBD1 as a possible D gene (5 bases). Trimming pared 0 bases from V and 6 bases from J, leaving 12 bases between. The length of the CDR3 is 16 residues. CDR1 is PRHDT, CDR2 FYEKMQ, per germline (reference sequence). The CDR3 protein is CASSLGAAGGNSPLHF. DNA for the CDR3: TGTGCCAGCAGCTTAGGTGCCGCCGGGGGTAATTCACCCCTCCACTTT.

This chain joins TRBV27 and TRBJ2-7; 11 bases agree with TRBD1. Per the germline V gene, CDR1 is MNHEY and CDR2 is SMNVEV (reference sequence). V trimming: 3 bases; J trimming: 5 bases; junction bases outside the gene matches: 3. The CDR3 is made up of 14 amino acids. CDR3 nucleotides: TGTGCCAGCAGTTTGGGGACAGGGGGTGACGAGCAGTACTTC. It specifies CASSLGTGGDEQYF.

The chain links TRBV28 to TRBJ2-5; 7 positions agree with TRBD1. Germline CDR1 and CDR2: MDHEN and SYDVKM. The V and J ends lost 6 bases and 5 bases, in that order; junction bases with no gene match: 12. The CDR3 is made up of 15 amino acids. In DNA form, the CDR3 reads TGTGCCAGCAGCCAAGAAACCGGGACAGATGAGACCCAGTACTTC. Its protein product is CASSQETGTDETQYF.

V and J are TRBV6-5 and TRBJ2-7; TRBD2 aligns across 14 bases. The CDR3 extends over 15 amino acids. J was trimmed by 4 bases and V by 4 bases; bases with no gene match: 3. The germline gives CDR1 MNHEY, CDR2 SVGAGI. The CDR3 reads CASSFGTSGGYEQYF. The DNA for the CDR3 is TGTGCCAGCAGTTTCGGGACTAGCGGGGGTTACGAGCAGTACTTC.

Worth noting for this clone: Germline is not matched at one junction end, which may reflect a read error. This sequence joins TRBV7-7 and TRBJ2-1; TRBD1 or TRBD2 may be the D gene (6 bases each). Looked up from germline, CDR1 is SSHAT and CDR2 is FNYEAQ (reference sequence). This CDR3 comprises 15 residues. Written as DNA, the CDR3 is TGTGCTAGCAGCTTAGGGAGCGGAGGGGGCAATGAGCAGTTCTTC. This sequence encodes CASSLGSGGGNEQFF.

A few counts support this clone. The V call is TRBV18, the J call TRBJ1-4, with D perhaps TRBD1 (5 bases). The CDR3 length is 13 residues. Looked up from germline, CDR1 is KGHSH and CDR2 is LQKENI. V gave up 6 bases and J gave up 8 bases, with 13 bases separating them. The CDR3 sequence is CASSVSWGEKLFF. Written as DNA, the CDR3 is TGTGCCAGCTCGGTGTCCTGGGGGGAAAAACTGTTTTTT.

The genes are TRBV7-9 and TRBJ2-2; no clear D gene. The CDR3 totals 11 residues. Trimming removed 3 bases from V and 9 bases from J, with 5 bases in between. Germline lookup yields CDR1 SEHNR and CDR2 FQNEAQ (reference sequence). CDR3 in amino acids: CASSFVWELFF. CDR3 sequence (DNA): TGTGCCAGCAGCTTTGTATGGGAGCTGTTTTTT.

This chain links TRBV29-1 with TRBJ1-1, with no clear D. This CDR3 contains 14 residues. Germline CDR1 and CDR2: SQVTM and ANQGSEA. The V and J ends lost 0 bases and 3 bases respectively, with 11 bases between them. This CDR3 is CSVEDSEGYTEAFF. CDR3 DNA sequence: TGCAGCGTTGAAGATTCGGAAGGATACACTGAAGCTTTCTTT.

This CDR3 is CASSSTGGDYGYTF. CDR3 DNA: TGTGCCAGCAGCTCAACAGGGGGCGACTATGGCTACACCTTC. The chain joins TRBV7-9 to TRBJ1-2; 9 positions agree with TRBD1. V shed 4 bases and J 3 bases; nucleotides not matched to a gene: 3. There are 14 residues in the CDR3. Germline-derived CDR1 and CDR2 are SEHNR and FQNEAQ (reference sequence).

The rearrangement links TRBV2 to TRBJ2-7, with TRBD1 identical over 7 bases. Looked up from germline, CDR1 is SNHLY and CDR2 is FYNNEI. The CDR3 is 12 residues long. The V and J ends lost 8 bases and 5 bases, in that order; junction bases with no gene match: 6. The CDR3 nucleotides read TGTGCCAGCTCACGGGACAGTGACGAGCAGTACTTC. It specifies CASSRDSDEQYF.

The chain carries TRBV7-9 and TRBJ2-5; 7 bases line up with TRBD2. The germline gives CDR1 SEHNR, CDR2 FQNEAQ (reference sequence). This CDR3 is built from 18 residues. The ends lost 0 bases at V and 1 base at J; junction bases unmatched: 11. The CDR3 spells CASSLARAGDPIQETQYF. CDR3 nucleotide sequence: TGTGCCAGCAGCTTAGCACGTGCGGGGGACCCAATCCAAGAGACCCAGTACTTC.

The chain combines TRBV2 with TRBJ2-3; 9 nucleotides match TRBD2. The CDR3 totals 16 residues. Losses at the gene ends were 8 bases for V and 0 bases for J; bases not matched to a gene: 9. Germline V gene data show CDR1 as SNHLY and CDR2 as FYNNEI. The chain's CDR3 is CASVRGLAVSTDTQYF. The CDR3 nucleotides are TGTGCCAGCGTGAGGGGACTAGCCGTTAGCACAGATACGCAGTATTTT.